The clone carrying this T cell receptor (beta chain) was detected once. Its target is unknown. The junction departs from germline at one end; a sequencing error may be responsible. This CDR3 has 14 amino acids. The germline CDR1 and CDR2 sequences are SGHRS and YFSETQ. These data belong to a study of a mutant IDH1 vaccine in newly diagnosed glioma. TCRdb's table, derived via immunoSEQ multiplex PCR, lists solely in-frame clones and lacks some. The data show some 44,000 clones, 75% to 85% seen once. The time point is: week 35, safety follow-up. In every dose of vaccine, 300 ug of mutant IDH1 20-mer peptide was given alongside topical imiquimod. Patients, over weeks 1, 3, 5, 7, 11, 15, 19 and 23, received a total of eight vaccinations.

This sample comprised PBMCs, obtained from a glioma patient whose treatment included an IDH1 peptide vaccine. This chain uses TRBV5-1 with TRBJ2-1; D possibly matches TRBD1 or TRBD2 (5 bases each). The source is a woman between 45 and 65 years old with glioma. CDR3 protein: CASSLRGDHLPVLF. CDR3 in DNA: TGCGCCAGCAGCTTGAGAGGGGACCACCTCCCAGTACTCTTC.